One sample yielded the 29 T cell receptor beta chains listed below, sequenced in a study of shared clonotypes between healthy human individuals. Clones were sequenced by immunoSEQ multiplex PCR, and TCRdb holds only the in-frame ones, with some missing. The sample includes about 2.4 million clones, over 85% of them seen just once. Source material: naive CD4+ T cells from PBMCs. Indicated subset: CD45RA+ positively selected. These receptors were obtained from a man younger than 35 in good health. Some clones in this sample may be carry-over from other donors' samples.

The rearrangement joins TRBV6-6 to TRBJ1-2, with D unclear. The germline gives CDR1 MNHNY, CDR2 SVGAGI (reference sequence). The CDR3 spans 14 residues. V was clipped by 2 bases and J by 6 bases, with 13 bases between them. DNA for the CDR3: TGTGCCAGCAGTTACCCCTCCCAGGATGATGGCTACACCTTC. It specifies CASSYPSQDDGYTF.

The chain combines TRBV9 with TRBJ1-4; no clear D gene. V dropped 6 bases and J dropped 5 bases, with 17 bases sitting between them. The CDR3 loop spans 15 amino acids. Per the germline V gene, CDR1 is SGDLS and CDR2 is YYNGEE. The CDR3 region has the DNA TGTGCCAGCACCGGTGGACCAGGAACCAATGAAAAACTGTTTTTT. Translated: CASTGGPGTNEKLFF.

The V call is TRBV11-2, the J call TRBJ2-1, with 8 bases aligning to TRBD2. Germline V gene data show CDR1 as SGHAT and CDR2 as FQNNGV. The CDR3 has 17 residues. V shed 5 bases and J 7 bases; nucleotides not matched to a gene: 16. The CDR3 DNA sequence: TGTGCCAGCAGCCCCTTTCCCCCCGGGAGGGGTAGGAATGAGCAGTTCTTC. It codes for CASSPFPPGRGRNEQFF.

The chain carries TRBV7-9 and TRBJ2-1, with unresolved D. The germline V and J ends were trimmed by 1 base and 4 bases, with 17 bases remaining between them. Germline CDR1 and CDR2: SEHNR and FQNEAQ (reference sequence). This CDR3 has 17 residues. The CDR3: CASSLERSQVFYNEQFF. CDR3 coding DNA: TGTGCCAGCAGCTTAGAACGGTCCCAAGTTTTTTACAATGAGCAGTTCTTC.

The chain is built from TRBV27 and TRBJ2-5; 11 positions match TRBD2. In germline, CDR1 is MNHEY, CDR2 SMNVEV (reference sequence). J was trimmed by 2 bases and V by 5 bases; bases with no gene match: 4. The length of the CDR3 is 15 residues. CDR3 nucleotides: TGTGCCAGCAGTGGAATAGCGGGAGGGCAAGAGACCCAGTACTTC. Translation gives CASSGIAGGQETQYF.

V and J are TRBV9 and TRBJ1-2, with D possibly being TRBD1 (5 bases). Germline assignment: CDR1 SGDLS and CDR2 YYNGEE. V was clipped by 2 bases and J by 0 bases, with 11 bases between them. This CDR3 is built from 15 residues. The CDR3, as DNA: TGTGCCAGCAGCGTCCTCGGGACGGCTAACTATGGCTACACCTTC. Translating gives CASSVLGTANYGYTF.

The chain has TRBV10-3 and TRBJ2-3; D not certain. V was cut by 0 bases and J by 2 bases, with 6 bases left in between. Germline CDR1 and CDR2: ENHRY and SYGVKD. The CDR3 length is 14 residues. The CDR3 loop is CAISESENTDTQYF. The CDR3, as DNA: TGTGCCATCAGTGAGTCGGAAAACACAGATACGCAGTATTTT.

V gene TRBV5-1 combines with J gene TRBJ2-2; D unclear. Trimming took off 5 bases at V and 1 base at J, with 6 bases between the two ends. Germline V gene lookup returns CDR1 SGHRS and CDR2 YFSETQ. CDR3 length equals 13 residues. The CDR3 loop reads CASRLLNTGELFF. The DNA of the CDR3 is TGCGCCAGCAGACTCTTGAACACCGGGGAGCTGTTTTTT.

The V call is TRBV10-1, the J call TRBJ2-1; TRBD2 aligns across 9 bases. This CDR3 is built from 14 residues. The V gene end was trimmed by 6 bases and the J gene end by 10 bases; junction bases not matched to a gene: 10. The germline CDR1 and CDR2 sequences are WNHNN and SYGVQD (reference sequence). CDR3 sequence (DNA): TGCGCCAGCAGCCCACGGCTTGGACTAGCGGAGCAGTTCTTC. It is translated as CASSPRLGLAEQFF.

The CDR3 loop reads CASSRQGRDNEQFF. DNA of the CDR3: TGTGCCAGCAGCCGACAGGGAAGGGACAATGAGCAGTTCTTC. The chain links TRBV5-4 to TRBJ2-1; 7 bases are a match to TRBD1. Per germline, CDR1 SGHNT and CDR2 YYREEE (reference sequence). The CDR3 length is 14 residues. Trimming at V came to 4 bases and at J to 5 bases, leaving 6 bases not matched to a gene.

V and J are TRBV7-8 and TRBJ2-7; 7 nucleotides agree with TRBD2. This CDR3 has 18 amino acids. With V trimmed by 1 base and J by 2 bases, 14 bases remained unmatched. Germline values: CDR1 SGHVS, CDR2 FQNEAQ. The CDR3: CASSLEAGRGTLTYEQYF. CDR3 in DNA: TGTGCCAGCAGCTTAGAAGCGGGACGAGGGACTCTCACCTACGAGCAGTACTTC. The entire variable domain, with the rest obtained from reference TRBV7-8 and TRBJ2-7, is as follows: GAGVSQSPRYKVAKRGQDVALRCDPISGHVSLFWYQQALGQGPEFLTYFQNEAQLDKSGLPSDRFFAERPEGSVSTLKIQRTQQEDSAVYLCASSLEAGRGTLTYEQYFGPGTRLTVT.

The chain carries TRBV7-9 and TRBJ2-7; TRBD1 matches at 10 bases. The CDR3 sequence is 14 residues long. CDR1 is SEHNR and CDR2 is FQNEAQ in the germline V gene (reference sequence). After removal of 8 bases from V and 2 bases from J, the junction contained 6 bases not matched to a gene. CDR3: CASLTGTGAYEQYF. The CDR3 DNA sequence: TGTGCCAGCCTAACCGGGACAGGGGCCTACGAGCAGTACTTC.

In nucleotides, the CDR3 is TGCAGCGTTGATTCAGGGGGGAACTATGGCTACACCTTC. This codes for CSVDSGGNYGYTF. The chain uses TRBV29-1 and TRBJ1-2, with TRBD1 matching 7 bases. This CDR3 comprises 13 residues. V lost 3 bases, J lost 2 bases, and 3 bases stayed unmatched. Germline CDR1 SQVTM, CDR2 ANQGSEA. The whole variable domain, remainder taken from reference TRBV29-1 and TRBJ1-2, is SAVISQKPSRDICQRGTSLTIQCQVDSQVTMMFWYRQQPGQSLTLIATANQGSEATYESGFVIDKFPISRPNLTFSTLTVSNMSPEDSSIYLCSVDSGGNYGYTFGSGTRLTVV.

The V and J genes are TRBV28 and TRBJ1-1, with D tentatively TRBD1 (5 bases). Looked up from germline, CDR1 is MDHEN and CDR2 is SYDVKM. V shed 8 bases and J shed 2 bases, with 9 bases lying between them. The CDR3 sequence is 12 residues long. The CDR3 is CASGAVNTEAFF. Here the CDR3 DNA reads TGTGCCAGCGGGGCGGTCAACACTGAAGCTTTCTTT.

The CDR3 sequence: CASSSGWDQPQHF. For the CDR3, the DNA is TGTGCCAGCAGTTCAGGGTGGGATCAGCCCCAGCATTTT. V usage is TRBV28 and J usage is TRBJ1-5; TRBD1 is a possible D gene (5 bases). V lost 4 bases to trimming and J lost 5 bases, with 9 bases between them. The CDR3 extends over 13 amino acids. Germline V CDR1 and CDR2: MDHEN, SYDVKM. Full variable domain (outside the CDR3, taken from reference TRBV28 and TRBJ1-5): DVKVTQSSRYLVKRTGEKVFLECVQDMDHENMFWYRQDPGLGLRLIYFSYDVKMKEKGDIPEGYSVSREKKERFSLILESASTNQTSMYLCASSSGWDQPQHFGDGTRLSIL.

The rearrangement uses TRBV6-5 and TRBJ1-4, with TRBD1 as a possible D gene (6 bases). Germline lookup yields CDR1 MNHEY and CDR2 SVGAGI. Trimming removed 6 bases at V and 7 bases at J, with 18 bases between. CDR3 size: 15 residues. CDR3: CASRYAWGAGEKLFF. In nucleotides, the CDR3 is TGTGCCAGCAGATACGCCTGGGGGGCGGGTGAAAAACTGTTTTTT.

The chain employs TRBV6-6 and TRBJ1-1; the D is unclear. Trimming pared 7 bases from V and 6 bases from J, leaving 24 bases between. CDR3 length equals 16 residues. Germline CDR1 MNHNY, CDR2 SVGAGI (reference sequence). The chain's CDR3 is CASTQRENKPHSEAFF. Here the CDR3 DNA reads TGTGCCAGCACCCAAAGGGAGAACAAACCACACTCTGAAGCTTTCTTT.

The rearrangement links TRBV7-3 to TRBJ2-2, with D tentatively TRBD1 (6 bases). Trimming removed 0 bases at V and 4 bases at J, with 6 bases between. The CDR3 has 14 amino acids. Germline V gene lookup returns CDR1 SGHTA and CDR2 FQGTGA. The CDR3: CASSLTGGTGELFF. In DNA form, the CDR3 reads TGTGCCAGCAGCTTAACAGGGGGCACCGGGGAGCTGTTTTTT.

The chain links TRBV18 to TRBJ2-6; 14 bases align to TRBD2. The trim removed 6 bases at V and 2 bases at J, leaving 0 bases unmatched. Germline CDR1 and CDR2: KGHSH and LQKENI. The CDR3 consists of 16 residues. The CDR3 protein is CASSGLAGAGANVLTF. CDR3 in DNA: TGTGCCAGCTCGGGACTAGCGGGAGCTGGGGCCAACGTCCTGACTTTC.

The chain joins TRBV5-1 to TRBJ1-4, with D unclear. Per germline, CDR1 SGHRS and CDR2 YFSETQ. CDR3 length: 15 residues. Between the trimmed V and J ends, which lost 4 bases and 0 bases, there was a span of 10 bases. In DNA form, the CDR3 reads TGCGCCAGCAGCCGGAACGAGGCAACTAATGAAAAACTGTTTTTT. It encodes CASSRNEATNEKLFF. Complete variable domain (other parts from reference TRBV5-1 and TRBJ1-4): KAGVTQTPRYLIKTRGQQVTLSCSPISGHRSVSWYQQTPGQGLQFLFEYFSETQRNKGNFPGRFSGRQFSNSRSEMNVSTLELGDSALYLCASSRNEATNEKLFFGSGTQLSVL.

In its sample, this clone was seen a few times. Other DNA sequences in the sample encode the same CDR3. The V and J genes are TRBV4-1 and TRBJ2-3; D remains ambiguous. Germline V gives CDR1 MGHRA, CDR2 YSYEKL. Trimming took off 1 base at V and 0 bases at J, with 2 bases between the two ends. The CDR3 contains 13 residues. The DNA for the CDR3 is TGCGCCAGCAGCCAAGGGAGCACAGATACGCAGTATTTT. Translated, it gives CASSQGSTDTQYF.

A word on this clone: This same CDR3 is encoded by further DNA sequences in the sample. The V gene is TRBV7-9, the J gene TRBJ2-1, with a tentative D call TRBD2 (5 bases). The CDR3 spans 15 residues. Per the germline V gene, CDR1 is SEHNR and CDR2 is FQNEAQ (reference sequence). Trimming took 5 bases from V and 0 from J, leaving 11 bases between them. CDR3 DNA: TGTGCCAGCAGCCCCCTTGCGGGCTCCTACAATGAGCAGTTCTTC. This encodes CASSPLAGSYNEQFF.

The V and J genes are TRBV7-9 and TRBJ2-1, with 9 bases aligning to TRBD1. Trimming took 5 bases from V and 7 from J; bases not matched to a gene: 21. The CDR3 has 19 amino acids. Germline loops: CDR1 SEHNR, CDR2 FQNEAQ (reference sequence). CDR3 loop: CASSPKGGTGKALGNEQFF. In DNA, the CDR3 is TGTGCCAGCAGCCCAAAAGGGGGGACAGGGAAGGCCCTGGGGAATGAGCAGTTCTTC.

As to this clone: The sample holds other DNA sequences that translate to the same CDR3. The CDR3, as DNA: TGTGCCAGTAGGCCGGGACTAGCCTACAATGAGCAGTTCTTC. Amino acid sequence: CASRPGLAYNEQFF. This chain connects TRBV27 to TRBJ2-1, with TRBD2 matching over 8 bases. V lost 9 bases to trimming and J lost 2 bases; unmatched junction nucleotides: 6. The length of the CDR3 is 14 residues. The germline V gene has CDR1 MNHEY and CDR2 SMNVEV (reference sequence).

This clone appeared once. The chain has TRBV5-4 and TRBJ2-6, with D possibly TRBD2 on 6 matching bases. Germline CDR1 SGHNT, CDR2 YYREEE (reference sequence). With 4 bases removed from V and 0 bases from J, the gap between germline ends came to 8 bases. The CDR3 spans 15 residues. This CDR3 reads CASSPGDSGANVLTF. Written as DNA, the CDR3 is TGTGCCAGCAGCCCGGGAGACTCTGGGGCCAACGTCCTGACTTTC.

This chain uses TRBV5-1 with TRBJ2-7; maybe TRBD1 (5 bases). Germline assignment: CDR1 SGHRS and CDR2 YFSETQ. Trimming left V 4 bases short and J 6 bases short, with 14 bases between. This CDR3 has 13 residues. CDR3 loop: CASSGADATEQYF. CDR3 sequence (DNA): TGCGCCAGCAGCGGGGCCGATGCTACCGAGCAGTACTTC.

This sequence joins TRBV2 and TRBJ1-1, with D unresolved. Trimming cost V 4 bases and J 0 bases, with 9 bases left between them. Germline V gene sequence: CDR1 SNHLY, CDR2 FYNNEI. The CDR3 loop spans 14 amino acids. CDR3 protein: CASSVASMNTEAFF. CDR3 coding DNA: TGTGCCAGCAGTGTGGCCTCCATGAACACTGAAGCTTTCTTT.

The chain carries TRBV11-2 and TRBJ2-7; D perhaps matches TRBD2 (6 bases). In germline, CDR1 is SGHAT, CDR2 FQNNGV. Trimming took 3 bases from V and 2 from J, leaving 14 bases between them. This CDR3 has 15 residues. CDR3 sequence: CASSFIREITYEQYF. CDR3 bases: TGTGCCAGCAGCTTTATCCGGGAGATTACCTACGAGCAGTACTTC.

This clone was detected a few times. The chain links TRBV6-6 to TRBJ2-1; 7 nucleotides align to TRBD1. V shed 0 bases and J 5 bases; nucleotides not matched to a gene: 7. This CDR3 contains 16 residues. The germline V gene has CDR1 MNHNY and CDR2 SVGAGI (reference sequence). This chain's CDR3 is CASSYSIRDSDNEQFF. For the CDR3, the DNA is TGTGCCAGCAGTTACTCAATCCGGGACAGTGACAATGAGCAGTTCTTC.